A selection of T cell receptor beta chains follows, all from one sample in a study of OX40 agonist ivuxolimab in advanced cancers. Assay: immunoSEQ multiplex PCR; the TCRdb copy retains only in-frame clones and omits some. Here the sample spans 50,000 to 65,000 clones, 88% being singletons. The specimen comprised CD4+ or CD8+ T cells sorted from blood, sampled in a trial of the OX40 agonist ivuxolimab. The receptors were gathered from an adult with an advanced solid tumor such as melanoma, head and neck, liver or kidney cancer. The CDR3 runs from the conserved cysteine through the conserved F or W. Each record gives: clone size, V gene, D gene, J gene, CDR3 protein, CDR3 DNA. D genes are given only for firm matches. Clone size appears in some rows only: once, few, many, or a class for an expanded clone.

clone_size: -; v_call: TRBV11-1; d_call: -; j_call: TRBJ2-1; cdr3_aa: CASSLEGRQQFF; cdr3_nt: TGTGCCAGCAGCCTTGAGGGGAGACAGCAGTTCTTC
clone_size: -; v_call: TRBV6-1; d_call: TRBD1; j_call: TRBJ1-5; cdr3_aa: CASSQDRGHQPQHF; cdr3_nt: TGTGCCAGCAGTCAGGACAGGGGACATCAGCCCCAGCATTTT
clone_size: -; v_call: TRBV5-1; d_call: -; j_call: TRBJ1-1; cdr3_aa: CASSLDGRNTEAFF; cdr3_nt: TGCGCCAGCAGCTTGGATGGCAGAAACACTGAAGCTTTCTTT
clone_size: -; v_call: TRBV10-2; d_call: -; j_call: TRBJ1-1; cdr3_aa: CASSAHLAANTEAFF; cdr3_nt: TGCGCCAGCAGTGCACATTTAGCGGCGAACACTGAAGCTTTCTTT
clone_size: -; v_call: TRBV27; d_call: TRBD2; j_call: TRBJ2-1; cdr3_aa: CASSPSSGTGGGEQFF; cdr3_nt: TGTGCCAGCAGTCCCAGTAGCGGGACTGGTGGGGGTGAGCAGTTCTTC
clone_size: -; v_call: TRBV7-6; d_call: -; j_call: TRBJ1-1; cdr3_aa: CASSSTRNTEAFF; cdr3_nt: TGTGCCAGCAGCTCAACAAGGAACACTGAAGCTTTCTTT
clone_size: -; v_call: TRBV2; d_call: TRBD1; j_call: TRBJ2-1; cdr3_aa: CASSSFTGGKNEQFF; cdr3_nt: TGTGCCAGCAGTAGCTTTACAGGGGGCAAGAATGAGCAGTTCTTC
clone_size: -; v_call: TRBV5-1; d_call: -; j_call: TRBJ1-1; cdr3_aa: CASSWGSAGNTEAFF; cdr3_nt: TGCGCCAGCAGCTGGGGATCCGCAGGGAACACTGAAGCTTTCTTT
clone_size: -; v_call: TRBV2; d_call: -; j_call: TRBJ1-5; cdr3_aa: CASSLGRGGNQPQHF; cdr3_nt: TGTGCCAGCAGTTTAGGGCGGGGAGGGAATCAGCCCCAGCATTTT
clone_size: -; v_call: TRBV30; d_call: -; j_call: TRBJ1-4; cdr3_aa: CAWSALGEKLFF; cdr3_nt: TGTGCCTGGAGTGCACTTGGGGAAAAACTGTTTTTT
clone_size: -; v_call: TRBV6-5; d_call: TRBD1; j_call: TRBJ1-2; cdr3_aa: CASKKDRGAIYGYTF; cdr3_nt: TGTGCCAGCAAAAAAGACAGGGGGGCAATCTATGGCTACACCTTC
clone_size: -; v_call: TRBV5-4; d_call: -; j_call: TRBJ1-4; cdr3_aa: CASSLVGHNEKLFF; cdr3_nt: TGTGCCAGCAGCCTCGTCGGGCATAATGAAAAACTGTTTTTT
clone_size: -; v_call: TRBV28; d_call: -; j_call: TRBJ2-7; cdr3_aa: CASSFPAQGSYEQYF; cdr3_nt: TGTGCCAGCAGTTTCCCTGCGCAGGGATCGTACGAGCAGTACTTC
clone_size: -; v_call: TRBV27; d_call: -; j_call: TRBJ1-2; cdr3_aa: CASKSQAANYGYTF; cdr3_nt: TGTGCCAGCAAGAGTCAGGCAGCGAACTATGGCTACACCTTC
clone_size: -; v_call: TRBV5-8; d_call: TRBD1; j_call: TRBJ2-7; cdr3_aa: CASSWAPGTGAWGEQYF; cdr3_nt: TGTGCCAGCAGCTGGGCCCCCGGGACAGGGGCCTGGGGGGAGCAGTACTTC
clone_size: -; v_call: TRBV10-3; d_call: -; j_call: TRBJ1-1; cdr3_aa: CAISERADTEAFF; cdr3_nt: TGTGCCATCAGTGAAAGGGCAGACACTGAAGCTTTCTTT
clone_size: -; v_call: TRBV9; d_call: -; j_call: TRBJ2-2; cdr3_aa: CASSVMELADTGELFF; cdr3_nt: TGTGCCAGCAGCGTAATGGAACTAGCCGACACCGGGGAGCTGTTTTTT
clone_size: -; v_call: TRBV5-1; d_call: -; j_call: TRBJ2-3; cdr3_aa: CASSLVIAAQGTQYF; cdr3_nt: TGCGCCAGCAGCTTGGTGATAGCGGCTCAGGGTACGCAGTATTTT
clone_size: -; v_call: TRBV18; d_call: TRBD1; j_call: TRBJ1-1; cdr3_aa: CASSPRTGGEYTEAFF; cdr3_nt: TGTGCCAGCTCACCTCGGACAGGGGGAGAATACACTGAAGCTTTCTTT
clone_size: -; v_call: TRBV5-1; d_call: TRBD2; j_call: TRBJ2-5; cdr3_aa: CASSLDPLGLAGVETQYF; cdr3_nt: TGCGCCAGCAGCTTGGATCCCCTCGGACTAGCGGGAGTTGAGACCCAGTACTTC
clone_size: -; v_call: TRBV29-1; d_call: TRBD1; j_call: TRBJ2-5; cdr3_aa: CSGGRTGGSETQYF; cdr3_nt: TGCAGCGGGGGCAGGACAGGGGGATCGGAGACCCAGTACTTC
clone_size: -; v_call: TRBV2; d_call: TRBD1; j_call: TRBJ2-7; cdr3_aa: CASRTGGVEQYF; cdr3_nt: TGTGCCAGCCGGACAGGGGGCGTCGAGCAGTACTTC
clone_size: -; v_call: TRBV21-1; d_call: -; j_call: TRBJ1-2; cdr3_aa: CASRRRDSYYGYTF; cdr3_nt: TGTGCCAGCAGGCGCCGGGACAGCTACTATGGCTACACCTTC
clone_size: -; v_call: TRBV27; d_call: -; j_call: TRBJ2-2; cdr3_aa: CASRTTNTGELFF; cdr3_nt: TGTGCCAGCAGGACAACCAACACCGGGGAGCTGTTTTTT
clone_size: -; v_call: TRBV5-1; d_call: -; j_call: TRBJ2-6; cdr3_aa: CASSLLTGASGANVLTF; cdr3_nt: TGCGCCAGCAGCTTATTGACAGGTGCCTCTGGGGCCAACGTCCTGACTTTC
clone_size: -; v_call: TRBV9; d_call: -; j_call: TRBJ1-1; cdr3_aa: CASSVENGREAFF; cdr3_nt: TGTGCCAGCAGCGTAGAAAACGGGCGGGAAGCTTTCTTT
clone_size: -; v_call: TRBV7-9; d_call: -; j_call: TRBJ1-5; cdr3_aa: CASSSSPGGGGNQPQHF; cdr3_nt: TGTGCCAGCAGCTCCAGCCCGGGGGGAGGCGGCAATCAGCCCCAGCATTTT
clone_size: -; v_call: TRBV19; d_call: -; j_call: TRBJ1-1; cdr3_aa: CASSITANTEAFF; cdr3_nt: TGTGCCAGTAGTATTACGGCAAACACTGAAGCTTTCTTT
clone_size: -; v_call: TRBV11-3; d_call: -; j_call: TRBJ2-3; cdr3_aa: CASSSRRPPDTQYF; cdr3_nt: TGTGCCAGCAGCTCCCGGCGACCCCCAGATACGCAGTATTTT
clone_size: -; v_call: TRBV7-2; d_call: -; j_call: TRBJ2-1; cdr3_aa: CASSLVGGDEQFF; cdr3_nt: TGTGCCAGCAGCTTAGTGGGAGGCGATGAGCAGTTCTTC
clone_size: few; v_call: TRBV27; d_call: -; j_call: TRBJ2-3; cdr3_aa: CASSLSRTPNTDTQYF; cdr3_nt: TGTGCCAGCAGTTTATCGAGGACTCCCAACACAGATACGCAGTATTTT
clone_size: -; v_call: TRBV18; d_call: -; j_call: TRBJ2-2; cdr3_aa: CASSPRGTPNTGELFF; cdr3_nt: TGTGCCAGCTCACCCCGTGGGACACCGAACACCGGGGAGCTGTTTTTT
clone_size: -; v_call: TRBV9; d_call: -; j_call: TRBJ1-1; cdr3_aa: CASSVLTGNTEAFF; cdr3_nt: TGTGCCAGCAGCGTCCTGACAGGTAACACTGAAGCTTTCTTT
clone_size: -; v_call: TRBV12-2; d_call: -; j_call: TRBJ2-1; cdr3_aa: CASRFYPTGTYNEQFF; cdr3_nt: TGTGCAAGTCGCTTTTACCCAACTGGTACCTACAATGAGCAGTTCTTC
clone_size: few; v_call: TRBV27; d_call: TRBD1; j_call: TRBJ1-2; cdr3_aa: CASRDRGSGNGYTF; cdr3_nt: TGTGCCAGCAGAGACAGGGGGAGCGGTAATGGCTACACCTTC
clone_size: -; v_call: TRBV30; d_call: -; j_call: TRBJ2-7; cdr3_aa: CAWGRVWSYEQYF; cdr3_nt: TGTGCCTGGGGTAGGGTTTGGTCCTACGAGCAGTACTTC
clone_size: -; v_call: TRBV10-3; d_call: -; j_call: TRBJ1-1; cdr3_aa: CASTDRRTNTEAFF; cdr3_nt: TGTGCCTCCACAGACCGTCGGACGAACACTGAAGCTTTCTTT
clone_size: -; v_call: TRBV6-8; d_call: -; j_call: TRBJ2-5; cdr3_aa: CASSYFPGRAFQETQYF; cdr3_nt: TGTGCCAGCAGTTATTTCCCGGGTCGTGCCTTCCAAGAGACCCAGTACTTC
clone_size: -; v_call: TRBV19; d_call: TRBD2; j_call: TRBJ2-1; cdr3_aa: CASSGRGNEQFF; cdr3_nt: TGTGCCAGCTCAGGGAGGGGAAATGAGCAGTTCTTC
clone_size: -; v_call: TRBV7-3; d_call: -; j_call: TRBJ1-1; cdr3_aa: CASSLNRAAEAFF; cdr3_nt: TGTGCCAGCAGCTTAAACAGGGCAGCTGAAGCTTTCTTT
clone_size: -; v_call: TRBV4-1; d_call: TRBD2; j_call: TRBJ2-3; cdr3_aa: CASSQTPTSGGGADTQYF; cdr3_nt: TGCGCCAGCAGCCAGACACCTACTAGCGGGGGAGGGGCAGATACGCAGTATTTT
clone_size: -; v_call: TRBV7-6; d_call: -; j_call: TRBJ2-7; cdr3_aa: CASSLGTNSYEQYF; cdr3_nt: TGTGCCAGCAGCTTAGGCACCAACTCCTACGAGCAGTACTTC
clone_size: -; v_call: TRBV10-3; d_call: -; j_call: TRBJ2-2; cdr3_aa: CAISDRVTGELFF; cdr3_nt: TGTGCCATCAGTGACAGGGTCACCGGGGAGCTGTTTTTT
clone_size: few; v_call: TRBV30; d_call: TRBD1; j_call: TRBJ1-1; cdr3_aa: CAWSVHSQGANTEAFF; cdr3_nt: TGTGCCTGGAGTGTACACAGCCAGGGGGCGAACACTGAAGCTTTCTTT
clone_size: -; v_call: TRBV2; d_call: -; j_call: TRBJ1-1; cdr3_aa: CASTRRNMNTEAFF; cdr3_nt: TGTGCCAGCACGCGCAGAAACATGAACACTGAAGCTTTCTTT
clone_size: few; v_call: TRBV19; d_call: -; j_call: TRBJ1-5; cdr3_aa: CASSIPLVIQPQHF; cdr3_nt: TGTGCCAGTAGTATCCCACTCGTGATTCAGCCCCAGCATTTT
clone_size: -; v_call: TRBV15; d_call: -; j_call: TRBJ2-7; cdr3_aa: CATSRDLLGGREQYF; cdr3_nt: TGTGCCACCAGCAGAGATCTACTTGGAGGGCGCGAGCAGTACTTC
clone_size: -; v_call: TRBV10-2; d_call: TRBD2; j_call: TRBJ2-7; cdr3_aa: CASRGLASNEQYF; cdr3_nt: TGCGCCAGCCGGGGACTAGCTTCCAACGAGCAGTACTTC
clone_size: -; v_call: TRBV19; d_call: -; j_call: TRBJ2-2; cdr3_aa: CASSVGAGTGELFF; cdr3_nt: TGTGCCAGTAGTGTGGGAGCGGGCACCGGGGAGCTGTTTTTT
clone_size: once; v_call: TRBV28; d_call: -; j_call: TRBJ2-7; cdr3_aa: CASSLTYEQYF; cdr3_nt: TGTGCCAGCAGTCTTACCTACGAGCAGTACTTC
clone_size: -; v_call: TRBV7-8; d_call: TRBD2; j_call: TRBJ2-1; cdr3_aa: CASSLGLAGLGEQFF; cdr3_nt: TGTGCCAGCAGCTTAGGACTAGCGGGATTGGGTGAGCAGTTCTTC
clone_size: few; v_call: TRBV10-3; d_call: -; j_call: TRBJ2-7; cdr3_aa: CANATGARYEQYF; cdr3_nt: TGTGCCAACGCGACAGGCGCCCGCTACGAGCAGTACTTC
clone_size: -; v_call: TRBV5-4; d_call: -; j_call: TRBJ2-5; cdr3_aa: CASSLAATQETQYF; cdr3_nt: TGTGCCAGCAGCTTGGCGGCAACCCAAGAGACCCAGTACTTC
clone_size: -; v_call: TRBV18; d_call: -; j_call: TRBJ1-3; cdr3_aa: CASSPPRGAEGNTIYF; cdr3_nt: TGTGCCAGCTCACCACCGCGGGGGGCGGAAGGAAACACCATATATTTT
clone_size: once; v_call: TRBV5-1; d_call: -; j_call: TRBJ2-1; cdr3_aa: CASSWDVGHNNEQFF; cdr3_nt: TGCGCCAGCAGCTGGGATGTCGGCCATAACAATGAGCAGTTCTTC
clone_size: -; v_call: TRBV29-1; d_call: TRBD1; j_call: TRBJ1-1; cdr3_aa: CSGQQGLGTEAFF; cdr3_nt: TGCAGCGGGCAACAGGGGCTCGGCACTGAAGCTTTCTTT
clone_size: -; v_call: TRBV7-9; d_call: -; j_call: TRBJ2-1; cdr3_aa: CASSAEDEQFF; cdr3_nt: TGTGCCAGCAGCGCCGAGGATGAGCAGTTCTTC
clone_size: -; v_call: TRBV10-2; d_call: -; j_call: TRBJ2-1; cdr3_aa: CASSGLLSSYNEQFF; cdr3_nt: TGCGCCAGCAGTGGGCTCCTGAGCTCCTACAATGAGCAGTTCTTC
clone_size: -; v_call: TRBV27; d_call: TRBD2; j_call: TRBJ2-1; cdr3_aa: CASSLTTATSGRNEQFF; cdr3_nt: TGTGCCAGCAGTTTAACCACCGCGACTAGCGGGAGAAATGAGCAGTTCTTC
clone_size: -; v_call: TRBV30; d_call: TRBD1; j_call: TRBJ1-4; cdr3_aa: CAWTPGQGAEKLFF; cdr3_nt: TGTGCCTGGACCCCGGGACAGGGGGCTGAAAAACTGTTTTTT